The T cell receptor (beta chain) under discussion was sequenced for a study of CD8+ T cells in alopecia areata. Study details: Tofacitinib treatment spanned 6 to 18 months, with 6 months off drug afterward.

To note about this clone: Its target is unknown.

Overall study findings and caveats: Tofacitinib significantly brought down scalp clonality and expanded CD8+ clones among top 100. Normal skin's resident alphabeta T cells are sequenced alongside lesional scalp T cells.

In each case, RNA was isolated and then reverse transcribed into cDNA as the sequencing template. Sequencing used immunoSEQ multiplex PCR; TCRdb keeps in-frame clones, though not all of them. The sample has more than 200,000 clones, 40% to 45% seen once. Sample treatment: oral pan-JAK inhibitor, 5-10 mg twice daily. Sorting of PBMCs yielded the CD4+ and CD8+ T cells. V trimming: 1 base; J trimming: 1 base; junction bases outside the gene matches: 14. Germline V gene lookup returns CDR1 SQVTM and CDR2 ANQGSEA. The CDR3 covers 19 residues. The chain carries TRBV29-1 and TRBJ2-7; 12 bases are a match to TRBD2. The TCR comes from a human donor with alopecia areata. The sample in question was CD4+ T cells sorted from blood, obtained between weeks 36 and 40, from a patient treated with tofacitinib. CDR3 residues: CSVEVFGVKGLAGSYEQYF. The CDR3, as DNA: TGCAGCGTTGAAGTATTCGGAGTTAAAGGACTAGCGGGATCCTACGAGCAGTACTTC.